A single sample gave rise to the 6 T cell receptor beta chains below, sequenced in a study of graft-versus-host responses after intestinal transplantation. Assay: immunoSEQ multiplex PCR; the TCRdb copy retains only in-frame clones and omits some. Seen here are approximately 10,000 clones, almost 95% observed once, and the top ten hold 4.5% to 5.5%. Sample: PBMCs, taken about 70 days after transplant. These receptors all stem from a human patient who received an intestinal transplant, so some T cells may come from the graft donor.

V gene TRBV7-8 combines with J gene TRBJ2-1; 9 nucleotides align to TRBD2. V was clipped by 0 bases and J by 4 bases; unmatched bases: 10. The CDR3 contains 18 residues. Germline values: CDR1 SGHVS, CDR2 FQNEAQ. In DNA form, the CDR3 reads TGTGCCAGCAGCTTAGCGAGGGGGACTAGCACCGGTTACAATGAGCAGTTCTTC. Residues: CASSLARGTSTGYNEQFF.

This clone was seen a single time. This chain links TRBV19 with TRBJ2-1, with a tentative D call TRBD2 (5 bases). Trimming removed 7 bases at V and 2 bases at J, with 12 bases between. Germline loops: CDR1 LNHDA, CDR2 SQIVND (reference sequence). CDR3 length: 14 amino acids. The CDR3 sequence: CASKDSPAYNEQFF. Written as DNA, the CDR3 is TGTGCCAGTAAGGACTCCCCAGCCTACAATGAGCAGTTCTTC.

This rearrangement joins TRBV13 to TRBJ2-3; 9 bases map to TRBD2. The CDR3 contains 15 residues. The V gene end was trimmed by 5 bases and the J gene end by 0 bases; junction bases not matched to a gene: 3. Germline CDR1 is PRHDT and CDR2 is FYEKMQ (reference sequence). The CDR3: CASSPSGASTDTQYF. The DNA for the CDR3 is TGTGCCAGCAGCCCTAGCGGGGCTAGCACAGATACGCAGTATTTT.

CDR3 region: CASSPPFWDRGDGNTEAFF. The CDR3 region has the DNA TGTGCCAGCTCACCACCTTTCTGGGACAGGGGAGACGGAAACACTGAAGCTTTCTTT. The chain joins TRBV18 to TRBJ1-1; 10 bases align to TRBD1. This CDR3 is built from 19 residues. Germline CDR1 reads KGHSH; CDR2 reads LQKENI. V lost 0 bases to trimming and J lost 2 bases; unmatched junction nucleotides: 12.

This clone has a single count. The V and J genes are TRBV19 and TRBJ1-2; no definite D call. V lost 9 bases and J lost 4, with 9 bases in between. Germline V lookup: CDR1 LNHDA, CDR2 SQIVND (reference sequence). The CDR3 covers 11 residues. Here the CDR3 reads CASLWGYGYTF. In DNA form, the CDR3 reads TGTGCCAGCCTCTGGGGCTATGGCTACACCTTC.

J is TRBJ2-5 and V is TRBV9, with D perhaps matching TRBD1 or TRBD2 (5 bases each). This CDR3 has 15 residues. Germline V gene lookup returns CDR1 SGDLS and CDR2 YYNGEE. V was pared by 4 bases and J by 5 bases, with 18 bases between. The CDR3 sequence: CASSPTPRWGETQYF. DNA of the CDR3: TGTGCCAGCAGCCCCACTCCACGGTGGGGGGAGACCCAGTACTTC.